This T cell receptor beta chain emerged from a study of blood T cell repertoires in COVID-19. The junction had 4 bases not matched to a gene; V was cut back by 2 bases and J by 7 bases. Germline CDR1 and CDR2: MNHNY and SVGAGI (reference sequence). This CDR3 region has 13 residues. In the source study's methods: Amplification of reference gene primers was used by the study to estimate nucleated cell counts. The protocol was immunoSEQ multiplex PCR, while the TCRdb copy is restricted to in-frame clones and leaves out a portion. The V and J calls and clone size were taken over from that table, and D and trimming were inferred from the DNA. The sample lists 95,000 to 150,000 clones, about nine tenths occurring once.

This clonotype originated in a woman aged 70-85 years with acute or convalescent COVID-19. V is TRBV6-6 and J is TRBJ1-1; 7 nucleotides line up with TRBD1. Sequencing was done on a sample of peripheral blood. In nucleotides, the CDR3 is TGTGCCAGCAGTTACACCCGACAGGGTGAAGCTTTCTTT. Amino acid sequence: CASSYTRQGEAFF.